This TCR beta chain was obtained from a study of regulatory T cells in long-lasting Graves disease. This clonotype has only a few counts. A read error is possible here, since a much larger clone lies one base away. For TCR beta, libraries came from iRepertoire HTBI primers and Arm-PCR of CDR3 regions. TCRdb independently ran MiXCR on the multiplex PCR reads; one entry per CDR3 protein. The sample has 200,000 to 250,000 distinct CDR3 sequences, 15% to 20% seen once; the top ten hold more than 20%. The time point denotes: newly diagnosed GD, antithyroid drugs for less than 3 months. Generation of the TCR library employed RNA extracted from PBMCs. The length of the CDR3 is 15 residues. The V gene's germline CDR1 is SEHNR and CDR2 FQNEAQ (reference sequence).

The clonotype comes from a female donor with Graves disease. This material consisted of peripheral blood mononuclear cells (PBMCs), taken at new diagnosis, from a patient treated with antithyroid drugs. The V gene is TRBV7-9, the J gene TRBJ2-1, with 12 positions matching TRBD2. CDR3 coding DNA: TGTGCCAGCAGCCTTTCTAGCGGGAGGGCCGACGAGCACTACTTC. Its protein is CASSLSSGRADEHYF.